Reported below is one TCR beta chain. Its antigen is currently not known. Per-base quality was not reported, and no clone a single base away is much larger than it. Library creation used the immunoSEQ multiplex PCR assay. TCRdb's version of the immuneACCESS table is confined to in-frame rearrangements and falls short of the full clone set. An unresolved V gene accounts for under half of the shortfall where checked; the remainder is of unknown origin. The sample table records fewer than 200,000 clones; around 90% of these occur just once. About 1.4% of the sample goes to the ten largest clones. Spanning cysteine to phenylalanine, the CDR3 consists of 15 amino acids. Solely the CDR3 DNA is kept, with 45 bases framed from the first base. As encoded in the germline V gene, CDR1 is LGHNA while CDR2 is YSLEER. V is reduced by 0 bases and J by 0 bases, leaving a spacing of 6 bases between them. The data stem from a study of control samples from healthy donors and cancer patients (dated by TCRdb to 2020 to 2022).

Recombination linked TRBV4-3 to TRBJ1-5, with the D segment identity uncertain. Sequenced: blood. The origin of this receptor is a woman aged 45 to 65 in good health. The CDR3 reads as follows: CASSQDGLSNQPQHF. DNA sequence: TGCGCCAGCAGCCAAGATGGCCTTAGCAATCAGCCCCAGCATTTT.